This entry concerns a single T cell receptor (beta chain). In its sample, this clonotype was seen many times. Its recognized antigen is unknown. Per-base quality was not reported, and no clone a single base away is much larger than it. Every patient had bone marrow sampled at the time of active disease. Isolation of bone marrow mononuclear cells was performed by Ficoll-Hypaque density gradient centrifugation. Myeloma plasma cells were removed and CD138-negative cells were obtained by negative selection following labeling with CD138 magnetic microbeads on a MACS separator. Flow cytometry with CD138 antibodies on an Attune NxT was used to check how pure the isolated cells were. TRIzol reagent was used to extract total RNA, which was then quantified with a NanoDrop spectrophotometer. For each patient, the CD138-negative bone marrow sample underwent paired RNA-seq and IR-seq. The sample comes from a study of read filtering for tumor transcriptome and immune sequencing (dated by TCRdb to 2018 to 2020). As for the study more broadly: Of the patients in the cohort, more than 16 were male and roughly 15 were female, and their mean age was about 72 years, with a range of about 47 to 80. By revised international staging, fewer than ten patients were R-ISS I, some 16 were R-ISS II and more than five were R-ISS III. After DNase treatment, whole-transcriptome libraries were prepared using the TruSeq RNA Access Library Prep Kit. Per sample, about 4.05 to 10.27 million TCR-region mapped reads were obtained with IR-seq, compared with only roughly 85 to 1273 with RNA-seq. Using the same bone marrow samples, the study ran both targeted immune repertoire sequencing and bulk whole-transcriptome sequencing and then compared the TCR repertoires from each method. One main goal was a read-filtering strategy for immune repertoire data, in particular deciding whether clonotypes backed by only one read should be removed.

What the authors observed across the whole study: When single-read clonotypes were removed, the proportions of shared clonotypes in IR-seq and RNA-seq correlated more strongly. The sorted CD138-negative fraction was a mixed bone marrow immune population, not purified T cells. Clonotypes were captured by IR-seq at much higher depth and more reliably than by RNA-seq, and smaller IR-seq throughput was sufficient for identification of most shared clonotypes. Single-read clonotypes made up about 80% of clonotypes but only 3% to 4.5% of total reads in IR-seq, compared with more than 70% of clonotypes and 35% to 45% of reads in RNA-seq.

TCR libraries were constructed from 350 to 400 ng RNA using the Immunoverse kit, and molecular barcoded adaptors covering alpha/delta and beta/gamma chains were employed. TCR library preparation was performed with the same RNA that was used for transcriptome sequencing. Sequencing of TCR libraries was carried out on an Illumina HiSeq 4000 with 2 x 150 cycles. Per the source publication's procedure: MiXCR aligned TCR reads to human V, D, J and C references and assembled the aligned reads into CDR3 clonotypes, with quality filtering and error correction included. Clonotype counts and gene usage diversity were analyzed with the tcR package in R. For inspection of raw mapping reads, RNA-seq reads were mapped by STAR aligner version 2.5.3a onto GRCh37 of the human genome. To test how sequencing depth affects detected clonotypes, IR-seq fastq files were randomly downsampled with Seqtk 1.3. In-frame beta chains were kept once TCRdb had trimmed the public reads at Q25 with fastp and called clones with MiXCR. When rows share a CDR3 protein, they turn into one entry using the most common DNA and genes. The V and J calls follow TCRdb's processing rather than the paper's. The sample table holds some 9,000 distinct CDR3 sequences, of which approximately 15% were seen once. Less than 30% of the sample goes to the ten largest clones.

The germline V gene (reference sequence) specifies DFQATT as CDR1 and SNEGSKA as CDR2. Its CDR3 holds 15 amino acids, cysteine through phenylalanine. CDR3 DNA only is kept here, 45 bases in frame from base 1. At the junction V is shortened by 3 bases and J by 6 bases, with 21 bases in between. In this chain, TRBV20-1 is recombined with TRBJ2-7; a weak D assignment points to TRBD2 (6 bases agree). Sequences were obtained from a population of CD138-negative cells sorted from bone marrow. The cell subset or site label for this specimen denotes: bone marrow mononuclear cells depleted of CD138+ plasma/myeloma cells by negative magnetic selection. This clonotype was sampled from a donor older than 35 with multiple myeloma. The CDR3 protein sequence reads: CSASPRLALDSEQYF. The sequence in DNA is TGCAGTGCTAGTCCCAGGCTAGCGCTGGATTCCGAGCAGTACTTC.